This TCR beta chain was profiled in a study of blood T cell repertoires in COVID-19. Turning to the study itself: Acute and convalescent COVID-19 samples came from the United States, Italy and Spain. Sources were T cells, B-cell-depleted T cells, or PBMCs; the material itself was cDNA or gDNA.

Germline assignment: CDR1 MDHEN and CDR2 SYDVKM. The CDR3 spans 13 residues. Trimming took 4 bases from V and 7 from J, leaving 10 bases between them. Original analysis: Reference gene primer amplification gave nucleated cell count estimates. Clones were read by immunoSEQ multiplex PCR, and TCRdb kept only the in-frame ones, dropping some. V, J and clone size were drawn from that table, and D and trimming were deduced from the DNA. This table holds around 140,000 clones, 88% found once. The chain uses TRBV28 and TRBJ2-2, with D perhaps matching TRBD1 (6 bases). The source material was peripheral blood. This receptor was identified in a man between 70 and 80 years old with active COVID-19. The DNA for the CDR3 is TGTGCCAGCAGTTACAGGGTCGGCGGGGAGCTGTTTTTT. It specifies CASSYRVGGELFF.